This TCR beta chain derives from a study of response to subunit inactivated influenza vaccine. Study-level findings and limits: There was a suggestion from the authors that each seasonal influenza vaccination recruits few new T cells.

The table lists this clonotype with many counts. The antigen remains undetermined. TCRdb re-called the RT-PCR reads with MiXCR, one entry per CDR3 protein. The table has about 240,000 distinct CDR3 sequences, 9.5% to 15% seen once. Germline V gene lookup returns CDR1 KGHSH and CDR2 LQKENI. V gave up 5 bases and J gave up 2 bases; unmatched junction bases: 13. CDR3 size: 19 residues. The receptor comes from a man aged 45-65 years who received an inactivated influenza vaccine. The V call is TRBV18, the J call TRBJ2-6, with 9 bases matching TRBD1. The sample consisted of non-naive T cells sorted from PBMCs, taken 14 to 15 days before vaccination. CDR3: CASSSVSGQGKTGANVLTF. CDR3 nucleotides: TGTGCCAGCTCATCAGTCTCGGGACAGGGAAAGACTGGGGCCAACGTCCTGACTTTC.